This record concerns one T cell receptor beta chain sequence. The donors, nominally healthy at sampling, likely had unrecorded immune exposures. The PCR ran on 60 Vbeta and 13 Jbeta primers. Original analysis: Later, an analysis found 75 million to 90 million unique TCR beta chains, and around 12 million of these were shared. The assay was immunoSEQ multiplex PCR, and TCRdb's table has in-frame clones only and misses some. That table supplies the V and J calls and clone size; D and trimming were determined from the DNA. Of some 150,000 clones listed, around four fifths were seen once; the top ten hold roughly 1.3%. The data originate from a study of cytomegalovirus exposure and HLA in healthy donors. Losses at the gene ends were 4 bases for V and 5 bases for J; bases not matched to a gene: 8. The CDR3 runs 15 residues. In germline, CDR1 is MNHNY, CDR2 SVGAGI (reference sequence).

The sequenced sample consisted of PBMCs. The rearrangement joins TRBV6-6 to TRBJ1-5; 7 bases align to TRBD1. The TCR was taken from a woman aged 40 to 55 in good health and CMV-seronegative. CDR3 sequence: CASSSPRQGDQPQHF. For the CDR3, the DNA is TGTGCCAGCAGTTCCCCCCGGCAGGGGGATCAGCCCCAGCATTTT.